These 14 T cell receptor beta chains were sequenced from one sample in a study of type 1 regulatory T cells (dated by TCRdb to about 2021). No antigens are known for them. Instrument used: Illumina MiSeq. In-frame beta chains were kept once TCRdb had trimmed the public reads at Q25 with fastp and called clones with MiXCR. Each record represents a unique CDR3 protein, reported with the most common genes and DNA among its rows. The sample table lists just under 65,000 distinct CDR3 sequences, approximately 47% of them with a count of one. Together, the top ten hold around 2.1% of the sample. Sample: cultured non-Tr1 T cells, either the whole culture or a sorted T cell fraction (not recorded which). This sample's cell subset or site label indicates: non-Tr1 population from the T-allo10 product. The source is a human donor in good health.

This rearrangement joins TRBV6-6 to TRBJ1-1; D gene unclear. The germline V and J ends were trimmed by 6 bases and 4 bases, with 9 bases remaining between them. Germline CDR1 is MNHNY and CDR2 is SVGAGI (reference sequence). The CDR3 covers 12 residues. The CDR3 region is CASRQSSTEAFF. In DNA form, the CDR3 reads TGTGCCAGCAGACAAAGCAGCACTGAAGCTTTCTTT.

This rearrangement joins TRBV20-1 to TRBJ2-3, with D unclear. Trimming pared 6 bases from V and 2 bases from J, leaving 6 bases between. This CDR3 comprises 11 residues. The germline V gene has CDR1 DFQATT and CDR2 SNEGSKA (reference sequence). Here the CDR3 reads CSAIYTDTQYF. CDR3 coding DNA: TGCAGTGCCATATACACAGATACGCAGTATTTT.

The CDR3 loop is CASRNIDGREDVLTF. Written as DNA, the CDR3 is TGTGCCAGCAGAAATATAGACGGGAGGGAGGACGTCCTGACTTTC. The V call is TRBV5-4, the J call TRBJ2-6; 8 bases are a match to TRBD2. This CDR3 spans 15 amino acids. V dropped 5 bases and J dropped 11; count of bases not matched to a gene: 12. CDR1 and CDR2 (germline): SGHNT, YYREEE (reference sequence).

This clonotype was seen just once. This chain connects TRBV18 to TRBJ2-1, with TRBD1 matching 9 bases. Trimming took 3 bases from V and 5 from J; bases not matched to a gene: 11. The CDR3 has 17 amino acids. From germline, CDR1 is KGHSH and CDR2 LQKENI. For the CDR3, the DNA is TGTGCCAGCTCACCCTACCCTGGGGGACAGGGAAACAATGAGCAGTTCTTC. The encoded protein is CASSPYPGGQGNNEQFF.

In its sample, this clonotype was seen once. The chain combines TRBV28 with TRBJ1-2; D might be TRBD1 (6 bases). Looked up from germline, CDR1 is MDHEN and CDR2 is SYDVKM. With 1 base removed from V and 7 bases from J, the gap between germline ends came to 10 bases. The CDR3 contains 13 residues. CDR3 DNA sequence: TGTGCCAGCAGTTTATCAGGGGTCGGTGGCTACACCTTC. It yields the protein CASSLSGVGGYTF.

V gene TRBV6-5 combines with J gene TRBJ2-3, with 11 nucleotides matching TRBD2. V shed 6 bases, J shed 0 bases, and the junction held 5 bases outside the gene matches. The CDR3 is made up of 16 amino acids. Germline assignment: CDR1 MNHEY and CDR2 SVGAGI. As DNA, the CDR3 is TGTGCCAGCAGAATACTAGCGGGGGCCAGCACAGATACGCAGTATTTT. The encoded protein is CASRILAGASTDTQYF.

This clonotype was seen a handful of times. The chain links TRBV12-3 or TRBV12-4 to TRBJ1-3, with 8 bases identical to TRBD1. The CDR3 has 13 amino acids. With V trimmed by 5 bases and J by 7 bases, 4 bases remained unmatched. As DNA, the CDR3 is TGTGCCAGCAGTCCTCGACAGGGGAACACCATATATTTT. Its translation is CASSPRQGNTIYF.

This clonotype was observed a few times. The V and J genes are TRBV3-1 and TRBJ2-5; D remains ambiguous. The CDR3 is 13 amino acids. V dropped 3 bases and J dropped 5 bases, with 10 bases sitting between them. Per the germline V gene, CDR1 is LGHDT and CDR2 is YNNKEL (reference sequence). The CDR3 is CASSQAGIETQYF. CDR3 sequence (DNA): TGTGCCAGCAGCCAGGCCGGCATTGAGACCCAGTACTTC.

By frequency in the sample, this clonotype is medium-sized (0.01 to 0.1%). The rearrangement joins TRBV28 to TRBJ2-7; weak D call: TRBD2 (6 bases). Looked up from germline, CDR1 is MDHEN and CDR2 is SYDVKM. This CDR3 contains 13 residues. Trimming cost V 6 bases and J 2 bases, with 11 bases left between them. The CDR3 DNA reads as TGTGCCAGCAGCTTTAGCGGTACCTACGAGCAGTACTTC. It translates to CASSFSGTYEQYF.

This clonotype was detected a few times. The chain employs TRBV20-1 and TRBJ1-1, with D perhaps TRBD1 (5 bases). The CDR3 sequence is 12 residues long. Germline CDR1 reads DFQATT; CDR2 reads SNEGSKA (reference sequence). V was trimmed by 8 bases and J by 4 bases, leaving 14 bases between them. The CDR3: CSPPRGGTEAFF. CDR3 in DNA: TGCAGTCCCCCCCGGGGGGGCACTGAAGCTTTCTTT.

This sequence joins TRBV7-2 and TRBJ2-5, with 10 bases aligning to TRBD2. Germline V CDR1 and CDR2: SGHTA, FQGNSA. Germline trimming cut 4 bases from V and 7 bases from J; bases unmatched to any gene: 12. The CDR3 has 16 amino acids. The CDR3 region is CASSYAAGGLMGTQYF. As DNA, the CDR3 is TGTGCCAGCAGCTACGCAGCGGGGGGGTTAATGGGGACCCAGTACTTC.

This sequence joins TRBV6-2 or TRBV6-3 and TRBJ1-1; the D is unclear. CDR1 is MNHEY, CDR2 SVGEGT, per germline. The length of the CDR3 is 16 residues. Trimming removed 7 bases from V and 0 bases from J, with 18 bases in between. The CDR3 loop reads CASTPRGGPLNTEAFF. As DNA, the CDR3 is TGTGCCAGCACCCCCCGAGGAGGACCGCTGAACACTGAAGCTTTCTTT.

This clonotype has only a few counts. V is TRBV20-1 and J is TRBJ2-5; no definite D call. In germline, CDR1 is DFQATT, CDR2 SNEGSKA (reference sequence). This CDR3 has 14 amino acids. With 4 bases removed from V and 2 bases from J, the gap between germline ends came to 14 bases. The CDR3 reads CSAKGRTFQETQYF. The CDR3 region has the DNA TGCAGTGCTAAAGGACGTACCTTTCAAGAGACCCAGTACTTC.

The chain has TRBV6-1 and TRBJ2-4; D not resolved. CDR3 size: 13 residues. The germline V and J ends were trimmed by 1 base and 9 bases, with 10 bases remaining between them. Germline CDR1 reads MNHNS; CDR2 reads SASEGT. In nucleotides, the CDR3 is TGTGCCAGCAGTGAAGTTGAGTTTCTCATTCAGTACTTC. This translates into CASSEVEFLIQYF.